The entry below describes one T cell receptor (beta chain). Here immunoSEQ multiplex PCR was the method, and the copy in TCRdb shows in-frame clones only, minus some. The data show 200,000 or so clones, about 88% seen once. These data belong to a study of blood T cell repertoires in COVID-19. Sequencing used PBMCs or T cells enriched from blood (not recorded which). The clonotype was recovered from a woman in her 30s who had recovered from COVID-19.

CDR3 region: CASTVAGGLGVNEQFF. The CDR3 DNA is TGTGCCAGCACCGTGGCGGGGGGCCTGGGTGTAAATGAGCAGTTCTTC. The chain couples TRBV7-8 to TRBJ2-1, with 8 bases fitting TRBD2. J gave up 7 bases and V 7 bases, and 15 bases lay outside the gene matches. CDR1 and CDR2 (germline): SGHVS, FQNEAQ. The CDR3 spans 16 residues. Looking up the rest from reference TRBV7-8 and TRBJ2-1 gives the full variable domain: GAGVSQSPRYKVAKRGQDVALRCDPISGHVSLFWYQQALGQGPEFLTYFQNEAQLDKSGLPSDRFFAERPEGSVSTLKIQRTQQEDSAVYLCASTVAGGLGVNEQFFGPGTRLTVL.